The present T cell receptor (beta chain) was sequenced within a study of blood T cell repertoires in COVID-19. About the research overall: Sources were T cells, B-cell-depleted T cells, or PBMCs; the material itself was cDNA or gDNA.

As handled by the study authors: Estimates of nucleated cell counts were drawn from the amplification of reference gene primers. The table came from immunoSEQ multiplex PCR; TCRdb's copy has only in-frame clones and leaves some out. Clone size and V and J calls were adopted from that table, with D and trimming inferred from the DNA. The sample includes over 100,000 clones, approximately 80% of them seen just once. Unmatched junction bases numbered 4, after V lost 0 bases and J lost 2 bases. Germline V gene sequence: CDR1 LGHNT, CDR2 FRNRAP. The CDR3 spans 17 residues. The source of this sequence is a woman in her fifties or sixties with active or convalescent COVID-19. The chain carries TRBV12-5 and TRBJ2-1, with 10 nucleotides matching TRBD2. Material: peripheral blood. The DNA of the CDR3 is TGTGCTAGTGGTTTGGTAAGACTAGCGGGTCCCTACAATGAGCAGTTCTTC. The encoded protein is CASGLVRLAGPYNEQFF.